Listed below are T cell receptor beta chains from one sample, sequenced in a study of cytomegalovirus exposure and HLA in healthy donors. The table came from immunoSEQ multiplex PCR; TCRdb's copy has only in-frame clones and leaves some out. The repertoire holds about 150,000 clones, with about 86% as singletons. The specimen sequenced was PBMCs. The receptors here all came from a human donor in good health. The CDR3 runs from the conserved cysteine through the conserved F or W. The D gene is left open where the match is weak. A row's size may be missing; if present it is once, few, many or a size class.

size: NA
D: NA
V: TRBV7-2
J: TRBJ1-2
DNA: TGTGCCAGCAGTTACAGAGCTCCTAACTATGGCTACACCTTC
CDR3: CASSYRAPNYGYTF

size: NA
D: NA
V: TRBV19
J: TRBJ1-5
DNA: TGTGCCAGTAAGGGGGGAGGGGGCAATCAGCCCCAGCATTTT
CDR3: CASKGGGGNQPQHF

size: NA
D: NA
V: TRBV7-2
J: TRBJ2-3
DNA: TGTGCCAGCAGCTTAGAGCTAGTACTTTACTATCCAGATACGCAGTATTTT
CDR3: CASSLELVLYYPDTQYF

size: NA
D: NA
V: TRBV30
J: TRBJ1-2
DNA: TGTGCCTGGCAAAATCCGGGCTATGGCTACACCTTC
CDR3: CAWQNPGYGYTF

size: NA
D: NA
V: TRBV7-9
J: TRBJ2-2
DNA: TGTGCCAGCAGTCAAAACCGGGACACGAACACCGGGGAGCTGTTTTTT
CDR3: CASSQNRDTNTGELFF

size: NA
D: NA
V: TRBV18
J: TRBJ2-1
DNA: TGTGCCAGCTCACCCCCCACGCAGGCATCCTACAATGAGCAGTTCTTC
CDR3: CASSPPTQASYNEQFF

size: NA
D: NA
V: TRBV7-2
J: TRBJ2-7
DNA: TGTGCCAGCAGCTTAGGAGTTGGGCTCCCGGGGTACGAGCAGTACTTC
CDR3: CASSLGVGLPGYEQYF

size: NA
D: NA
V: TRBV27
J: TRBJ2-5
DNA: TGTGCCAGCAGCATCCTACAGGGCTCGGAGACCCAGTACTTC
CDR3: CASSILQGSETQYF

size: NA
D: TRBD2
V: TRBV4-1
J: TRBJ2-3
DNA: TGCGCCAGCAGCCAAGACAGGACTAGCGGGAGAGGAGATACGCAGTATTTT
CDR3: CASSQDRTSGRGDTQYF

size: NA
D: NA
V: TRBV2
J: TRBJ1-1
DNA: TGTGCCAGCAGTTCTGACAGTCTCACTGAAGCTTTCTTT
CDR3: CASSSDSLTEAFF

size: NA
D: TRBD2
V: TRBV5-1
J: TRBJ2-5
DNA: TGCGCCAGCAGCCGAACCGGGACTAGCGGGGCCCAAGAGACCCAGTACTTC
CDR3: CASSRTGTSGAQETQYF

size: NA
D: NA
V: TRBV4-1
J: TRBJ1-3
DNA: TGCGCCAGCAGCCAACAGGGTTTTACTGGAAACACCATATATTTT
CDR3: CASSQQGFTGNTIYF

size: NA
D: NA
V: TRBV5-4
J: TRBJ1-2
DNA: TGTGCCAGCAGCTTGGACAGGGAGAACTATGGCTACACCTTC
CDR3: CASSLDRENYGYTF

size: NA
D: NA
V: TRBV28
J: TRBJ1-5
DNA: TGTGCCAGCGGTCGAGTCACGAATCAGCCCCAGCATTTT
CDR3: CASGRVTNQPQHF

size: NA
D: NA
V: TRBV5-1
J: TRBJ2-3
DNA: TGCGCCAGCAGCAGCACCGGTTATAGTTCAGATACGCAGTATTTT
CDR3: CASSSTGYSSDTQYF

size: few
D: NA
V: TRBV28
J: TRBJ2-2
DNA: TGTGCCAGCAGTTTAACAGCCAACACCGGGGAGCTGTTTTTT
CDR3: CASSLTANTGELFF

size: once
D: NA
V: TRBV11-2
J: TRBJ1-5
DNA: TGTGCCAGCAGCTTATCACGGGGAAATCAGCCCCAGCATTTT
CDR3: CASSLSRGNQPQHF

size: NA
D: TRBD1
V: TRBV7-9
J: TRBJ1-6
DNA: TGTGCCAGCAGACCGGGACAGGCCCAAACACCCCTCCACTTT
CDR3: CASRPGQAQTPLHF

size: NA
D: TRBD1
V: TRBV6-5
J: TRBJ1-3
DNA: TGTGCCAGCAGTATGACAGGGGGCTCTGGAAACACCATATATTTT
CDR3: CASSMTGGSGNTIYF

size: NA
D: NA
V: TRBV7-3
J: TRBJ2-5
DNA: TGTGCCAGCAGCTTATCAGTTCAAGAGACCCAGTACTTC
CDR3: CASSLSVQETQYF

size: NA
D: TRBD2
V: TRBV9
J: TRBJ2-5
DNA: TGTGCCAGCAGCTCCGGGACTAGCGGGGTTAAGACCCAGTACTTC
CDR3: CASSSGTSGVKTQYF

size: NA
D: TRBD2
V: TRBV19
J: TRBJ2-1
DNA: TGTGCCAGTAGTATAGCAAGCGGGGGGGCCCACTACAATGAGCAGTTCTTC
CDR3: CASSIASGGAHYNEQFF

size: NA
D: NA
V: TRBV29-1
J: TRBJ1-4
DNA: TGCAGCGTTGAAGGGTCGAACGGGGTGCTGTTTTTT
CDR3: CSVEGSNGVLFF

size: few
D: NA
V: TRBV7-3
J: TRBJ2-7
DNA: TGTGCCCCACCCCAGGGATCCTGCTACGAGCAGTACTTC
CDR3: CAPPQGSCYEQYF

size: few
D: NA
V: TRBV7-9
J: TRBJ2-7
DNA: TGTGCCAGCAGCCTTGGACAGGGACTATACGAGCAGTACTTC
CDR3: CASSLGQGLYEQYF

size: NA
D: NA
V: TRBV10-3
J: TRBJ1-5
DNA: TGTGCCATCAGTGAGGTTGAGTGGCAGCCCCAGCATTTT
CDR3: CAISEVEWQPQHF

size: once
D: TRBD2
V: TRBV5-1
J: TRBJ2-7
DNA: TGCGCCAGCAGCCCTGTTGGACTAGCGAGAAACTACGAGCAGTACTTC
CDR3: CASSPVGLARNYEQYF

size: NA
D: NA
V: TRBV19
J: TRBJ1-1
DNA: TGTGCCAGTAGTATACTAACAGGGAGCACCACTGAAGCTTTCTTT
CDR3: CASSILTGSTTEAFF

size: NA
D: NA
V: TRBV11-1
J: TRBJ2-3
DNA: TGTGCCAGCAGCTTAGGGGCACTTGGCACAGATACGCAGTATTTT
CDR3: CASSLGALGTDTQYF

size: NA
D: TRBD1
V: TRBV6-1
J: TRBJ2-7
DNA: TGTGCCAGCATACTGTGGGACAGGGGCACCTACGAGCAGTACTTC
CDR3: CASILWDRGTYEQYF

size: NA
D: NA
V: TRBV2
J: TRBJ2-3
DNA: TGTGCCAGCAGTGAGTCGCAGTATACAGATACGCAGTATTTT
CDR3: CASSESQYTDTQYF

size: NA
D: TRBD1
V: TRBV27
J: TRBJ2-7
DNA: TGTGCCAGCAGTTTCCTAGTTTACCCGACAGGGGTACGTAACGAGCAGTACTTC
CDR3: CASSFLVYPTGVRNEQYF

size: NA
D: TRBD2
V: TRBV11-2
J: TRBJ2-1
DNA: TGTGCCAGCAGCATGGGGGGACTAGATACCAATGAGCAGTTCTTC
CDR3: CASSMGGLDTNEQFF

size: NA
D: NA
V: TRBV18
J: TRBJ2-5
DNA: TGTGCCAGCTCACCAATGGTGGGGCCCGGAGAGACCCAGTACTTC
CDR3: CASSPMVGPGETQYF

size: NA
D: TRBD2
V: TRBV18
J: TRBJ2-1
DNA: TGTGCCAGCTCACAGGGACTAGCGACCTACAATGAGCAGTTCTTC
CDR3: CASSQGLATYNEQFF

size: NA
D: NA
V: TRBV10-3
J: TRBJ2-3
DNA: TGTGCCACGCTCTCGGGAGACCATAGGGAAACAGATACGCAGTATTTT
CDR3: CATLSGDHRETDTQYF

size: NA
D: NA
V: TRBV5-6
J: TRBJ1-3
DNA: TGTGCCAGCAGCTTAAACTTGCTGGGAAACACCATATATTTT
CDR3: CASSLNLLGNTIYF

size: NA
D: NA
V: TRBV28
J: TRBJ1-2
DNA: TGTGCCAGCAGTTTGACACCTCCTGGCTACACCTTC
CDR3: CASSLTPPGYTF

size: NA
D: TRBD1
V: TRBV5-4
J: TRBJ2-7
DNA: TGTGCCAGCAGCTTGGATGCGGGACAGGGGGCGAGCGAGCAGTACTTC
CDR3: CASSLDAGQGASEQYF

size: NA
D: TRBD1
V: TRBV25-1
J: TRBJ1-5
DNA: TGTGCCAGCAGTGAATCGAGACCGGGACAGGGCACTCAGCCCCAGCATTTT
CDR3: CASSESRPGQGTQPQHF

size: NA
D: TRBD1
V: TRBV11-3
J: TRBJ2-1
DNA: TGTGCCAGCAGCTTTAACGTGGGGGACAGGAGCTCCTACAATGAGCAGTTCTTC
CDR3: CASSFNVGDRSSYNEQFF

size: NA
D: TRBD1
V: TRBV28
J: TRBJ1-4
DNA: TGTGCCAGCAGTCGGGACAGTAATAATGAAAAACTGTTTTTT
CDR3: CASSRDSNNEKLFF

size: NA
D: NA
V: TRBV4-1
J: TRBJ1-5
DNA: TGCGCCAGCAGCCCAGGGCATTACGGCCGTCAGCCCCAGCATTTT
CDR3: CASSPGHYGRQPQHF

size: few
D: NA
V: TRBV2
J: TRBJ2-2
DNA: TGTGCCAGCACCCGAGACAGAACCGGGGAGCTGTTTTTT
CDR3: CASTRDRTGELFF

size: NA
D: TRBD2
V: TRBV19
J: TRBJ2-3
DNA: TGTGCCACCTCTCTGCTAGCGGGAGTCCCAGATACGCAGTATTTT
CDR3: CATSLLAGVPDTQYF